This passage covers 25 T cell receptor beta chains from one sample sequenced in a study of T cells in Graves' hyperthyroidism and ophthalmopathy. Template material for amplifying TCR beta CDR3 regions consisted of RNA transcripts. The HTBI primer set served for first-round RT-PCR of the TCR CDR3. Each CDR3 protein is one row after TCRdb ran MiXCR on the multiplex PCR reads. The table includes 110,000 to 150,000 distinct CDR3 sequences, 22% detected once. The sample consisted of blood. The source of these receptors is a woman between 45 and 65 years old with Graves' hyperthyroidism that later progressed to Graves' ophthalmopathy.

The genes are TRBV6-1 and TRBJ1-5, with D perhaps TRBD1 (5 bases). CDR1 and CDR2 from the germline V gene are MNHNS and SASEGT. The CDR3 is made up of 14 amino acids. Trimming left V 6 bases short and J 6 bases short, with 15 bases between. The DNA for the CDR3 is TGTGCCAGCAGATTCGGCAGGGAATCTCAGCCCCAGCATTTT. It yields the protein CASRFGRESQPQHF.

This clonotype was seen only a few times. This chain uses TRBV3-1 with TRBJ1-6; D is perhaps TRBD1 (6 bases). CDR3 length: 15 residues. Trimming stripped 1 base from V and 7 bases from J, with 11 bases between. Per germline, CDR1 LGHDT and CDR2 YNNKEL (reference sequence). The CDR3 loop reads CASSQGHRVNSPLHF. CDR3 DNA sequence: TGTGCCAGCAGCCAAGGTCACAGGGTGAATTCACCCCTCCACTTT.

Concerning this clonotype itself: A single base separates this from a much larger clone, so it may be a read error. The V and J genes are TRBV11-2 and TRBJ2-3; the D is unclear. This CDR3 spans 15 amino acids. Trimming cost V 1 base and J 0 bases, with 8 bases left between them. The germline V gene encodes CDR1 SGHAT and CDR2 FQNNGV. The CDR3 bases are TGTGCCAGCAGCTTAGGGGTGACTAGCACAGATACGCAGTATTTT. Protein: CASSLGVTSTDTQYF.

This clonotype showed up just a few times. The V and J genes are TRBV7-2 and TRBJ2-1; D might be TRBD2 (5 bases). The V end lost 0 bases, the J end lost 12 bases, and 12 bases lay between the germline ends. Per the germline V gene, CDR1 is SGHTA and CDR2 is FQGNSA. CDR3 length equals 13 residues. This chain's CDR3 is CASSLARSRGQFF. DNA of the CDR3: TGTGCCAGCAGCTTAGCGAGGAGTCGGGGGCAGTTCTTC. Full variable domain (missing parts from reference TRBV7-2 and TRBJ2-1): GAGVSQSPSNKVTEKGKDVELRCDPISGHTALYWYRQSLGQGLEFLIYFQGNSAPDKSGLPSDRFSAERTGGSVSTLTIQRTQQEDSAVYLCASSLARSRGQFFGPGTRLTVL.

This clonotype showed up many times. The gene calls are TRBV5-1 and TRBJ2-3; maybe TRBD1 (5 bases). Trimming removed 4 bases at V and 2 bases at J, with 11 bases between. The CDR3 is 14 amino acids. The V gene's germline CDR1 is SGHRS and CDR2 YFSETQ. Written as DNA, the CDR3 is TGCGCCAGCAGCGCTAGGGGTGACACAGATACGCAGTATTTT. It specifies CASSARGDTDTQYF.

At least ten counts were recorded for this clonotype. The chain is built from TRBV20-1 and TRBJ1-1; possibly TRBD1 for D (6 bases). The CDR3 is 14 residues long. Trimming removed 6 bases at V and 1 base at J, with 15 bases between. Per the germline V gene, CDR1 is DFQATT and CDR2 is SNEGSKA (reference sequence). CDR3: CSAKPGTQNTEAFF. CDR3 DNA sequence: TGCAGTGCCAAACCCGGGACACAGAACACTGAAGCTTTCTTT.

This clonotype was observed at least ten times. V is TRBV20-1 and J is TRBJ2-4, with 7 bases matching TRBD1. The CDR3 consists of 12 residues. CDR1 and CDR2 from the germline V gene are DFQATT and SNEGSKA (reference sequence). V dropped 4 bases and J dropped 8; count of bases not matched to a gene: 5. CDR3 in DNA: TGCAGTGCTACATGGCAGGGGGACATTCAGTACTTC. It codes for CSATWQGDIQYF.

This clonotype appeared many times. The chain uses TRBV24-1 and TRBJ2-5, with a tentative D call TRBD2 (6 bases). Germline CDR1 is KGHDR and CDR2 is SFDVKD. The CDR3 contains 12 residues. Trimming took off 6 bases at V and 8 bases at J, with 12 bases between the two ends. CDR3 residues: CATSFRGDTQYF. The CDR3 DNA follows: TGTGCCACCAGTTTTCGCGGGGACACCCAGTACTTC.

This clonotype was counted at least ten times. The genes are TRBV7-2 and TRBJ1-5; 9 positions match TRBD1. With 5 bases clipped from V and 1 base from J, the junction kept 12 bases outside the gene matches. CDR1 SGHTA and CDR2 FQGNSA come from the germline V gene. The CDR3 totals 18 residues. The CDR3 sequence is CASSPGTGTGLSNQPQHF. DNA for the CDR3: TGTGCCAGCAGCCCCGGGACAGGGACGGGGTTGAGCAATCAGCCCCAGCATTTT.

In this sample, this clonotype turned up many times. The V and J genes are TRBV2 and TRBJ2-5; the D is unclear. Trimming took off 1 base at V and 7 bases at J, with 16 bases between the two ends. The CDR3 loop spans 15 amino acids. The germline V gene has CDR1 SNHLY and CDR2 FYNNEI. The CDR3 reads CASSEGLVLFGTQYF. The CDR3 bases are TGTGCCAGCAGTGAAGGACTGGTTCTATTCGGGACCCAGTACTTC.

V is TRBV20-1 and J is TRBJ1-6; TRBD1 is a possible D gene (5 bases). V was pared by 2 bases and J by 6 bases, with 20 bases between. The CDR3 has 17 residues. CDR1 and CDR2 from the germline V gene are DFQATT and SNEGSKA (reference sequence). CDR3 protein: CSARSGEYRSSNSPLHF. The CDR3 coding sequence is TGCAGTGCTAGATCGGGGGAATATCGTTCGTCTAATTCACCCCTCCACTTT.

This clonotype was detected ten times or more. The gene calls are TRBV12-5 and TRBJ2-7; D remains unclear. Looked up from germline, CDR1 is LGHNT and CDR2 is FRNRAP. The CDR3 has 14 amino acids. V was clipped by 3 bases and J by 1 base, with 10 bases between them. CDR3 sequence: CASGLDELSYEQYF. CDR3 bases: TGTGCTAGTGGTTTAGACGAGCTTTCCTACGAGCAGTACTTC.

The chain joins TRBV3-1 to TRBJ1-4, with D maybe TRBD1 (5 bases). V was cut by 2 bases and J by 8 bases, with 15 bases left in between. The CDR3 has 15 residues. Per the germline V gene, CDR1 is LGHDT and CDR2 is YNNKEL (reference sequence). CDR3 sequence: CASSQTKGRLEKLFF. In DNA form, the CDR3 reads TGTGCCAGCAGCCAAACGAAGGGGCGCTTGGAAAAACTGTTTTTT.

Many counts were recorded for this clonotype. The V call is TRBV5-1, the J call TRBJ2-7; 8 positions match TRBD1. Germline CDR1 reads SGHRS; CDR2 reads YFSETQ. The ends lost 4 bases at V and 6 bases at J; junction bases unmatched: 15. The CDR3 totals 16 residues. The CDR3 region has the DNA TGCGCCAGCAGCCCTAGTTTCGGGCAGGGGGCCAGCGAGCAGTACTTC. This sequence encodes CASSPSFGQGASEQYF.

This clonotype was seen a handful of times. This sequence joins TRBV5-1 and TRBJ2-5; D uncertain. With 0 bases removed from V and 2 bases from J, the gap between germline ends came to 8 bases. Germline V gene sequence: CDR1 SGHRS, CDR2 YFSETQ. There are 14 residues in the CDR3. In DNA, the CDR3 is TGCGCCAGCAGCTTGGCCCTAGGGCAAGAGACCCAGTACTTC. Amino acids: CASSLALGQETQYF.

The rearrangement uses TRBV5-1 and TRBJ2-5; TRBD2 matches at 13 bases. V dropped 4 bases and J dropped 2; count of bases not matched to a gene: 5. CDR1 SGHRS and CDR2 YFSETQ come from the germline V gene. The CDR3 loop spans 16 amino acids. This CDR3 reads CASSLRTSGGQETQYF. CDR3 DNA: TGCGCCAGCAGCCTGAGGACTAGCGGGGGTCAAGAGACCCAGTACTTC. Together with reference TRBV5-1 and TRBJ2-5, the CDR3 gives the full variable domain: KAGVTQTPRYLIKTRGQQVTLSCSPISGHRSVSWYQQTPGQGLQFLFEYFSETQRNKGNFPGRFSGRQFSNSRSEMNVSTLELGDSALYLCASSLRTSGGQETQYFGPGTRLLVL.

This clonotype was counted only a few times. The rearrangement uses TRBV5-1 and TRBJ2-1, with D maybe TRBD2 (6 bases). CDR3 length equals 14 residues. Deletions cut 7 bases from V and 5 bases from J, with 16 bases between. Germline-derived CDR1 and CDR2 are SGHRS and YFSETQ. CDR3: CASGGGTPDNEQFF. CDR3 DNA: TGCGCCAGCGGTGGGGGGACGCCGGACAATGAGCAGTTCTTC.

This clonotype was counted at least ten times. The J gene is TRBJ1-5, the V gene TRBV19, with 12 bases lining up with TRBD1. The CDR3 has 17 residues. Germline assignment: CDR1 LNHDA and CDR2 SQIVND (reference sequence). The junction had 6 bases not matched to a gene; V was cut back by 4 bases and J by 2 bases. CDR3 region: CASSKGTGGEGNQPQHF. CDR3 coding DNA: TGTGCCAGTAGTAAGGGGACAGGGGGCGAGGGCAATCAGCCCCAGCATTTT.

Comments on this clonotype: A much larger clonotype is one base distant, so this may be a read error. The J gene is TRBJ1-1, the V gene TRBV5-1, with 7 bases identical to TRBD1. CDR1 is SGHRS, CDR2 YFSETQ, per germline. This CDR3 spans 15 amino acids. CDR3 amino acids: CANSLDTGENTEAFF. DNA of the CDR3: TGCGCCAACAGCTTAGACACAGGGGAGAACACTGAAGCTTTCTTT.

This clonotype was counted at least ten times. The rearrangement uses TRBV28 and TRBJ2-3; D unresolved. CDR1 and CDR2 from the germline V gene are MDHEN and SYDVKM. With 5 bases removed from V and 8 bases from J, the gap between germline ends came to 14 bases. The CDR3 runs to 13 residues. CDR3 protein: CASSQTTPRTQYF. The CDR3, as DNA: TGTGCCAGCAGTCAAACGACGCCCCGTACGCAGTATTTT.

This clonotype was seen ten or more times. The rearrangement links TRBV20-1 to TRBJ1-4; 8 nucleotides line up with TRBD1. Germline values: CDR1 DFQATT, CDR2 SNEGSKA (reference sequence). The CDR3 runs 15 residues. J gave up 6 bases and V 6 bases, and 12 bases lay outside the gene matches. Written as DNA, the CDR3 is TGCAGTGCCAGCCCCCCGGGACAGGCATATGAAAAACTGTTTTTT. This sequence encodes CSASPPGQAYEKLFF.

As to this clonotype: The junction departs from germline at one end; a sequencing error may be responsible. This sequence joins TRBV5-1 and TRBJ2-7; the D gene is possibly TRBD2 (6 bases). The germline V gene has CDR1 SGHRS and CDR2 YFSETQ. This CDR3 spans 15 amino acids. DNA of the CDR3: TGCGCCAGCAGCTGGGGACTCCCGGCGCCCGGGGAGCTGTACTTC. Protein: CASSWGLPAPGELYF.

In this sample, this clonotype turned up many times. The genes are TRBV12-3 or TRBV12-4 and TRBJ2-2; perhaps TRBD1 as D (6 bases). Trimming pared 5 bases from V and 5 bases from J, leaving 12 bases between. This CDR3 is built from 14 residues. This CDR3 is CASSQQGQTGELFF. DNA of the CDR3: TGTGCCAGCAGTCAACAGGGTCAAACCGGGGAGCTGTTTTTT.

This clonotype showed up many times. The V and J genes are TRBV6-5 and TRBJ2-1; perhaps D is TRBD1 or TRBD2 (5 bases each). The V and J ends lost 0 bases and 8 bases respectively, with 11 bases between them. The CDR3 runs to 14 residues. Germline V lookup: CDR1 MNHEY, CDR2 SVGAGI. The CDR3 loop is CASSYSLSGHEQFF. The CDR3 DNA is TGTGCCAGCAGTTACTCGCTATCGGGACATGAGCAGTTCTTC.

This clonotype has a count of ten or more. CDR3: CASNPALGLAGPRDEQFF. CDR3 sequence (DNA): TGTGCCAGCAACCCGGCTCTGGGACTAGCGGGGCCCCGGGATGAGCAGTTCTTC. The V gene is TRBV7-9, the J gene TRBJ2-1; TRBD2 agrees at 13 bases. The V gene's germline CDR1 is SEHNR and CDR2 FQNEAQ (reference sequence). The CDR3 extends over 18 amino acids. The V gene end was trimmed by 7 bases and the J gene end by 8 bases; junction bases not matched to a gene: 17.